The 14 T cell receptor beta chains listed next were all sequenced from one sample in a study of shared clonotypes between healthy human individuals. The table came from immunoSEQ multiplex PCR; TCRdb's copy has only in-frame clones and leaves some out. The sample has around 700,000 clones, just over 90% seen once; the top ten hold approximately 22%. Cells designated naive CD8 were CD45RO-negative and were positively selected for CCR7, with terminally differentiated effector memory CD45RA+ cells excluded. What was sequenced was naive CD8+ T cells sorted from blood. Source of these receptors: a man aged 25 to 40 in good health.

To note about this clone: Other DNA sequences within the sample encode an identical CDR3. The chain joins TRBV27 to TRBJ2-1; D tentatively fits TRBD1 or TRBD2 (5 bases each). The germline V gene has CDR1 MNHEY and CDR2 SMNVEV (reference sequence). The V end lost 5 bases, the J end lost 2 bases, and 13 bases lay between the germline ends. CDR3 length equals 15 residues. CDR3 amino acids: CASSPGTSPYNEQFF. The CDR3 nucleotides are TGTGCCAGCAGTCCCGGGACCAGTCCCTACAATGAGCAGTTCTTC.

V is TRBV7-9 and J is TRBJ2-7, with D perhaps matching TRBD2 (5 bases). This CDR3 comprises 13 residues. Trimming took off 7 bases at V and 0 bases at J, with 10 bases between the two ends. Looked up from germline, CDR1 is SEHNR and CDR2 is FQNEAQ (reference sequence). CDR3 sequence: CASKPTNSYEQYF. CDR3 coding DNA: TGTGCCAGCAAACCGACTAACTCCTACGAGCAGTACTTC.

The gene calls are TRBV15 and TRBJ2-7; TRBD1 agrees at 7 bases. Germline-derived CDR1 and CDR2 are LNHNV and YYDKDF (reference sequence). The CDR3 consists of 13 residues. With V trimmed by 4 bases and J by 3 bases, 3 bases remained unmatched. The CDR3, as DNA: TGTGCCACCAGCACCGGACAGGACTACGAGCAGTACTTC. Encoded protein: CATSTGQDYEQYF.

The chain has TRBV10-2 and TRBJ2-5; maybe TRBD2 (5 bases). The germline CDR1 and CDR2 sequences are WSHSY and SAAADI. The CDR3 runs to 13 residues. V dropped 7 bases and J dropped 2 bases, with 11 bases sitting between them. The CDR3 region is CASTRLLQETQYF. In DNA form, the CDR3 reads TGCGCCAGCACACGACTACTTCAAGAGACCCAGTACTTC.

The chain is built from TRBV11-1 and TRBJ1-1; the match to TRBD1 covers 12 bases. Germline CDR1 reads SGHAT; CDR2 reads FQDESV (reference sequence). The CDR3 contains 16 residues. Losses at the gene ends were 5 bases for V and 3 bases for J; bases not matched to a gene: 7. DNA of the CDR3: TGTGCCAGCAGCGCCGGGACAGGGGGCTTCTACACTGAAGCTTTCTTT. The encoded protein is CASSAGTGGFYTEAFF. The full variable domain, completed using reference TRBV11-1 and TRBJ1-1, is EAEVAQSPRYKITEKSQAVAFWCDPISGHATLYWYRQILGQGPELLVQFQDESVVDDSQLPKDRFSAERLKGVDSTLKIQPAELGDSAMYLCASSAGTGGFYTEAFFGQGTRLTVV.

This clone was observed a handful of times. The chain is built from TRBV10-3 and TRBJ2-3; D gene unclear. V lost 11 bases and J 3 bases, leaving 15 bases between the germline ends. CDR3 length: 13 residues. The germline V gene has CDR1 ENHRY and CDR2 SYGVKD. CDR3 nucleotide sequence: TGTGCCGTTTTGCAACAAGAGACAGATACGCAGTATTTT. It is translated as CAVLQQETDTQYF.

This clone was recorded many times. J is TRBJ2-1 and V is TRBV7-2; D gene uncertain. This CDR3 is 13 amino acids long. Looked up from germline, CDR1 is SGHTA and CDR2 is FQGNSA. V shed 5 bases and J shed 7 bases, with 12 bases lying between them. The CDR3 reads CASSVTMGNEQFF. DNA of the CDR3: TGTGCCAGCAGCGTAACGATGGGGAATGAGCAGTTCTTC.

The chain joins TRBV19 to TRBJ1-5; D call uncertain. The V gene lost 5 bases and the J gene lost 5 bases, with 13 bases spanning the gap. The CDR3 extends over 14 amino acids. Germline V gene sequence: CDR1 LNHDA, CDR2 SQIVND (reference sequence). In nucleotides, the CDR3 is TGTGCCAGTAGTTCACACCTAACGTATCAGCCCCAGCATTTT. Amino acids: CASSSHLTYQPQHF.

The chain has TRBV4-2 and TRBJ1-1, with D possibly matching TRBD1 (6 bases). CDR1 is LGHNA, CDR2 YNFKEQ, per germline. The CDR3 contains 15 residues. V dropped 1 base and J dropped 5 bases, with 14 bases sitting between them. The CDR3 loop reads CASSQVTGAGTEAFF. The CDR3 nucleotides read TGTGCCAGCAGCCAAGTAACGGGGGCTGGAACTGAAGCTTTCTTT.

The rearrangement links TRBV5-1 to TRBJ2-7; D is ambiguous. V dropped 5 bases and J dropped 2 bases, with 8 bases sitting between them. The CDR3 has 12 amino acids. Germline V gene sequence: CDR1 SGHRS, CDR2 YFSETQ. The CDR3 is CASRADPYEQYF. CDR3 in DNA: TGCGCCAGCAGGGCGGACCCCTACGAGCAGTACTTC.

V usage is TRBV2 and J usage is TRBJ2-7; D remains ambiguous. Trimming shortened V by 2 bases and J by 0 bases, and 5 bases separated the two germline ends. This CDR3 region has 13 residues. Germline CDR1 and CDR2: SNHLY and FYNNEI. For the CDR3, the DNA is TGTGCCAGCAGTGAAAGGTACTCCTACGAGCAGTACTTC. It translates to CASSERYSYEQYF.

The chain is built from TRBV2 and TRBJ2-1, with no clear D. This CDR3 is built from 12 residues. V was clipped by 8 bases and J by 4 bases, with 9 bases between them. The germline gives CDR1 SNHLY, CDR2 FYNNEI. The CDR3 sequence is CASGTAYNEQFF. In nucleotides, the CDR3 is TGTGCCAGCGGAACAGCGTACAATGAGCAGTTCTTC. The variable domain in full, with the rest retrieved from reference TRBV2 and TRBJ2-1, is EPEVTQTPSHQVTQMGQEVILRCVPISNHLYFYWYRQILGQKVEFLVSFYNNEISEKSEIFDDQFSVERPDGSNFTLKIRSTKLEDSAMYFCASGTAYNEQFFGPGTRLTVL.

The table lists this clone with a few counts. This chain links TRBV20-1 with TRBJ2-1; D may be TRBD2 (5 bases). Germline V gene sequence: CDR1 DFQATT, CDR2 SNEGSKA (reference sequence). The germline V and J ends were trimmed by 6 bases and 7 bases, with 7 bases remaining between them. This CDR3 is 10 amino acids long. The CDR3 nucleotides read TGCAGTGCCCGGACTAATGAGCAGTTCTTC. Translating it yields CSARTNEQFF.

The rearrangement uses TRBV7-9 and TRBJ2-7, with D perhaps matching TRBD2 (6 bases). The V end was cut by 0 bases, the J end by 7 bases, with 10 bases between. Germline CDR1 and CDR2: SEHNR and FQNEAQ (reference sequence). CDR3 length: 13 residues. This CDR3 is CASSLAGRYEQYF. In DNA form, the CDR3 reads TGTGCCAGCAGCTTAGCCGGGAGATATGAGCAGTACTTC.